This T cell receptor beta chain was recovered during a study of T cells in Graves' hyperthyroidism and ophthalmopathy. TCR beta CDR3 regions were amplified from RNA. A set of HTBI primers served as the primers for a first-round RT-PCR of the TCR CDR3. TCRdb passed the multiplex PCR reads through MiXCR, listing each CDR3 protein once. The repertoire holds hundreds of thousands of distinct CDR3 sequences, with roughly 14% as singletons. In germline, CDR1 is SEHNR, CDR2 FQNEAQ (reference sequence). Trimming removed 1 base from V and 8 bases from J; junction bases left unmatched: 3. The CDR3 is made up of 15 amino acids. This clonotype came up many times.

This chain uses TRBV7-9 with TRBJ2-1, with 12 bases fitting TRBD1. The TCR was taken from a man younger than 35 with Graves' ophthalmopathy. The source material was blood. CDR3 DNA: TGTGCCAGCAGCTTAGACCGGGACAGGGGGCATGAGCAGTTCTTC. This encodes CASSLDRDRGHEQFF.